These 30 T cell receptor beta chains came from one sample sequenced in a study of T cell changes during pregnancy in multiple sclerosis. Assay: immunoSEQ multiplex PCR; the TCRdb copy retains only in-frame clones and omits some. The repertoire holds 45,000 to 55,000 clones, with around 90% as singletons. Sequenced material: peripheral blood, taken in the first trimester of pregnancy. The receptors originated from a female donor with multiple sclerosis, enrolled in a pregnancy study.

This clone was seen only once. The CDR3 region has the DNA TGTGCCAGCAGTGGGGTTCAGGGTTTTGGCTCCTACGAGCAGTACTTC. This encodes CASSGVQGFGSYEQYF. The rearrangement links TRBV2 to TRBJ2-7; possibly TRBD1 for D (5 bases). The CDR3 sequence is 16 residues long. The V end lost 4 bases, the J end lost 0 bases, and 16 bases lay between the germline ends. Germline loops: CDR1 SNHLY, CDR2 FYNNEI.

The V call is TRBV29-1, the J call TRBJ2-3; D is possibly TRBD2 (6 bases). Germline CDR1 and CDR2: SQVTM and ANQGSEA. The CDR3 extends over 13 amino acids. Trimming took off 8 bases at V and 5 bases at J, with 17 bases between the two ends. The CDR3 protein is CSFRVVGGDTQYF. The CDR3 bases are TGCAGCTTCCGAGTCGTGGGGGGAGATACGCAGTATTTT.

The chain recombines TRBV7-3 with TRBJ2-1; TRBD2 is a possible D gene (6 bases). Trimming shortened V by 3 bases and J by 2 bases, and 11 bases separated the two germline ends. The germline CDR1 and CDR2 sequences are SGHTA and FQGTGA. The CDR3 covers 15 residues. The CDR3 here is CASSFLGGTYNEQFF. In DNA, the CDR3 is TGTGCCAGCAGCTTCCTTGGGGGGACCTACAATGAGCAGTTCTTC. The whole variable domain, filled in from reference TRBV7-3 and TRBJ2-1, reads GAGVSQTPSNKVTEKGKYVELRCDPISGHTALYWYRQSLGQGPEFLIYFQGTGAADDSGLPNDRFFAVRPEGSVSTLKIQRTERGDSAVYLCASSFLGGTYNEQFFGPGTRLTVL.

This chain connects TRBV4-3 to TRBJ2-2, with D perhaps matching TRBD2 (5 bases). V was shortened by 0 bases and J by 2 bases, with 10 bases between the two germline ends. The germline V gene has CDR1 LGHNA and CDR2 YSLEER. The CDR3 is 16 amino acids. The CDR3 DNA reads TGCGCCAGCAGCCAAGACCGTGGACTCAACACCGGGGAGCTGTTTTTT. Protein product: CASSQDRGLNTGELFF.

This rearrangement joins TRBV5-1 to TRBJ2-5; TRBD2 matches 9 bases. V lost 4 bases to trimming and J lost 4 bases; unmatched junction nucleotides: 5. Germline V lookup: CDR1 SGHRS, CDR2 YFSETQ. This CDR3 has 14 residues. The CDR3 loop reads CASSEPSGVETQYF. Written as DNA, the CDR3 is TGCGCCAGCAGCGAACCTAGCGGGGTAGAGACCCAGTACTTC.

This clone was recorded only once. The chain joins TRBV5-1 to TRBJ1-3, with 7 positions matching TRBD1. Germline lookup yields CDR1 SGHRS and CDR2 YFSETQ. V lost 4 bases, J lost 0 bases, and 4 bases stayed unmatched. This CDR3 spans 15 amino acids. CDR3 loop: CASSPRGDSGNTIYF. The DNA for the CDR3 is TGCGCCAGCAGCCCCAGGGGGGACTCTGGAAACACCATATATTTT.

The chain recombines TRBV28 with TRBJ2-5, with 16 bases that match TRBD2. The CDR3 consists of 16 residues. Germline V gene sequence: CDR1 MDHEN, CDR2 SYDVKM. After removal of 5 bases from V and 2 bases from J, the junction contained 2 bases not matched to a gene. The CDR3 loop reads CASSPGLAGGQETQYF. In DNA form, the CDR3 reads TGTGCCAGCAGTCCGGGACTAGCGGGGGGGCAAGAGACCCAGTACTTC.

This chain links TRBV6-6 with TRBJ1-1; TRBD1 aligns across 7 bases. V lost 6 bases, J lost 6 bases, and 7 bases stayed unmatched. This CDR3 contains 13 residues. Germline CDR1 is MNHNY and CDR2 is SVGAGI (reference sequence). The CDR3 is CASSPTGRPEAFF. CDR3 nucleotides: TGTGCCAGCAGCCCGACAGGGAGGCCTGAAGCTTTCTTT.

V gene TRBV11-2 combines with J gene TRBJ1-2; 8 nucleotides line up with TRBD1. The V and J ends lost 0 bases and 3 bases, in that order; junction bases with no gene match: 3. The length of the CDR3 is 15 residues. Germline V gene lookup returns CDR1 SGHAT and CDR2 FQNNGV. The CDR3 DNA sequence: TGTGCCAGCAGCTTAGAACCGACAGGGGACTATGGCTACACCTTC. It is translated as CASSLEPTGDYGYTF.

The chain carries TRBV19 and TRBJ1-1; D is uncertain. The CDR3 sequence is 12 residues long. The germline V gene encodes CDR1 LNHDA and CDR2 SQIVND (reference sequence). V lost 7 bases and J lost 1, with 7 bases in between. The CDR3 nucleotides read TGTGCCAGTACAAGACAGAACACTGAAGCTTTCTTT. This translates into CASTRQNTEAFF.

V usage is TRBV2 and J usage is TRBJ1-1, with D possibly being TRBD1 (6 bases). This CDR3 is built from 14 residues. Germline CDR1 reads SNHLY; CDR2 reads FYNNEI. The V and J ends lost 4 bases and 1 base respectively, with 10 bases between them. CDR3 sequence reads: CASSVVQGNTEAFF. In DNA, the CDR3 is TGTGCCAGCAGTGTGGTACAGGGGAACACTGAAGCTTTCTTT.

A note on this clone: Other DNA sequences from this sample encode an identical CDR3 as well. The chain joins TRBV7-9 to TRBJ2-1; TRBD2 matches 10 bases. V was clipped by 2 bases and J by 4 bases; unmatched bases: 5. The CDR3 spans 16 residues. Looked up from germline, CDR1 is SEHNR and CDR2 is FQNEAQ (reference sequence). The CDR3 is CASSLSLAGAYNEQFF. The CDR3 DNA reads TGTGCCAGCAGCTTATCCCTAGCGGGGGCTTACAATGAGCAGTTCTTC.

The chain is built from TRBV7-2 and TRBJ1-2, with 7 bases identical to TRBD1. Germline V gives CDR1 SGHTA, CDR2 FQGNSA. Trimming at V came to 1 base and at J to 8 bases, leaving 10 bases not matched to a gene. The CDR3 length is 15 residues. CDR3 loop: CASSLEVWQGVGYTF. For the CDR3, the DNA is TGTGCCAGCAGCTTAGAAGTGTGGCAGGGGGTAGGCTACACCTTC.

V gene TRBV4-3 combines with J gene TRBJ2-1, with 7 nucleotides matching TRBD2. The length of the CDR3 is 14 residues. J lost 11 bases, V lost 0 bases, and 7 bases had no gene match. Germline lookup yields CDR1 LGHNA and CDR2 YSLEER. The CDR3 reads CASSQEGVGGKQFF. CDR3 coding DNA: TGCGCCAGCAGCCAAGAGGGGGTGGGGGGGAAGCAGTTCTTC.

A few counts support this clone. CDR3 amino acids: CASSRGHGDNEQFF. CDR3 coding DNA: TGCGCCAGCAGCAGGGGGCATGGTGACAATGAGCAGTTCTTC. The rearrangement joins TRBV5-1 to TRBJ2-1; 7 bases agree with TRBD1. Trimming took 4 bases from V and 5 from J; bases not matched to a gene: 6. Germline assignment: CDR1 SGHRS and CDR2 YFSETQ. The CDR3 sequence is 14 residues long.

This clone was seen only a few times. This chain links TRBV6-1 with TRBJ1-6; a weak D match, TRBD1 (6 bases). Trimming pared 4 bases from V and 14 bases from J, leaving 15 bases between. CDR1 MNHNS and CDR2 SASEGT come from the germline V gene. The CDR3 sequence is 13 residues long. The CDR3 reads CASSVMLWDTLHF. For the CDR3, the DNA is TGTGCCAGCAGTGTTATGTTATGGGACACCCTCCACTTT.

The rearrangement uses TRBV2 and TRBJ1-2; 8 nucleotides align to TRBD1. Germline V gives CDR1 SNHLY, CDR2 FYNNEI. Losses at the gene ends were 6 bases for V and 1 base for J; bases not matched to a gene: 4. The CDR3 runs 14 residues. The CDR3 protein is CASRRTGNNYGYTF. The CDR3 DNA is TGTGCCAGCAGACGGACAGGGAATAACTATGGCTACACCTTC.

The chain recombines TRBV4-3 with TRBJ1-2; weak D call: TRBD1 (6 bases). The germline gives CDR1 LGHNA, CDR2 YSLEER. V lost 2 bases to trimming and J lost 3 bases, with 10 bases between them. There are 14 residues in the CDR3. The CDR3 DNA follows: TGCGCCAGCAGCCAATTCGAGGGGGACTATGGCTACACCTTC. Amino acids: CASSQFEGDYGYTF.

J is TRBJ2-5 and V is TRBV9; 11 bases are a match to TRBD1. In germline, CDR1 is SGDLS, CDR2 YYNGEE. This CDR3 spans 17 amino acids. V was clipped by 1 base and J by 4 bases; unmatched bases: 9. The CDR3 protein is CASSVTGTGGGRETQYF. In nucleotides, the CDR3 is TGTGCCAGCAGCGTAACCGGGACAGGGGGGGGACGAGAGACCCAGTACTTC. Supplemented by reference TRBV9 and TRBJ2-5, the full variable domain reads DSGVTQTPKHLITATGQRVTLRCSPRSGDLSVYWYQQSLDQGLQFLIQYYNGEERAKGNILERFSAQQFPDLHSELNLSSLELGDSALYFCASSVTGTGGGRETQYFGPGTRLLVL.

This chain links TRBV5-4 with TRBJ1-2, with 8 bases fitting TRBD1. Germline CDR1 SGHNT, CDR2 YYREEE (reference sequence). With V trimmed by 1 base and J by 4 bases, 3 bases remained unmatched. CDR3 length: 14 residues. As DNA, the CDR3 is TGTGCCAGCAGCTTGACAGGGGGTTTCTATGGCTACACCTTC. Protein sequence: CASSLTGGFYGYTF.

The rearrangement uses TRBV5-1 and TRBJ1-4, with D tentatively TRBD1 (6 bases). The germline V gene encodes CDR1 SGHRS and CDR2 YFSETQ. Trimming removed 1 base at V and 7 bases at J, with 14 bases between. CDR3 length: 15 residues. Here the CDR3 DNA reads TGCGCCAGCAGCTTGACCCACAGGGCCGGTGAAAAACTGTTTTTT. It yields the protein CASSLTHRAGEKLFF.

The chain couples TRBV6-1 to TRBJ2-6, with D perhaps matching TRBD2 (6 bases). CDR3 length: 14 residues. Trimming left V 4 bases short and J 2 bases short, with 6 bases between. Germline CDR1 is MNHNS and CDR2 is SASEGT. CDR3 DNA: TGTGCCAGCAGTGGGGGGGCTGGGGCCAACGTCCTGACTTTC. Its translation is CASSGGAGANVLTF.

The DNA of the CDR3 is TGTGCCAGCAGTTACTCAGGACTATACAATGAGCAGTTCTTC. It encodes CASSYSGLYNEQFF. The rearrangement uses TRBV6-6 and TRBJ2-1, with D possibly being TRBD2 (6 bases). This CDR3 has 14 amino acids. V lost 0 bases to trimming and J lost 4 bases, with 7 bases between them. In germline, CDR1 is MNHNY, CDR2 SVGAGI (reference sequence).

The CDR3 DNA sequence: TGTGCCAGCAGCTCCTGGACAGGGGGCGATTATGGCTACACCTTC. As protein: CASSSWTGGDYGYTF. The genes are TRBV13 and TRBJ1-2; 11 positions agree with TRBD1. Unmatched junction bases numbered 6, after V lost 4 bases and J lost 5 bases. Germline V gene lookup returns CDR1 PRHDT and CDR2 FYEKMQ (reference sequence). There are 15 residues in the CDR3.

This chain links TRBV11-2 with TRBJ2-3; TRBD2 is a possible D gene (6 bases). The V end was cut by 5 bases, the J end by 8 bases, with 17 bases between. Germline V gene sequence: CDR1 SGHAT, CDR2 FQNNGV. The CDR3 covers 14 residues. This CDR3 reads CASSITREPSTQYF. The CDR3 nucleotides are TGTGCCAGCAGCATAACCCGGGAGCCTAGTACGCAGTATTTT.

The V and J genes are TRBV6-5 and TRBJ2-2, with D perhaps TRBD1 (6 bases). Germline values: CDR1 MNHEY, CDR2 SVGAGI. The CDR3 is made up of 13 amino acids. V lost 5 bases to trimming and J lost 6 bases, with 10 bases between them. CDR3 DNA sequence: TGTGCCAGCAGTATACAGGGTCCCGGGGAGCTGTTTTTT. It codes for CASSIQGPGELFF.

This rearrangement joins TRBV7-2 to TRBJ2-6; D possibly corresponds to TRBD2 (6 bases). Germline loops: CDR1 SGHTA, CDR2 FQGNSA. Trimming stripped 5 bases from V and 0 bases from J, with 17 bases between. This CDR3 is 18 amino acids long. The CDR3 DNA sequence: TGTGCCAGCAGCCTCACTACAGGACTACGCTCTGGGGCCAACGTCCTGACTTTC. Translated: CASSLTTGLRSGANVLTF.

V gene TRBV5-1 combines with J gene TRBJ2-1, with a tentative D call TRBD1 (6 bases). Germline CDR1 SGHRS, CDR2 YFSETQ. This CDR3 spans 16 amino acids. The ends were cut back, 2 bases at V and 3 bases at J, with 15 bases in the middle. CDR3: CASSLYRVGVYNEQFF. DNA for the CDR3: TGCGCCAGCAGCTTATACAGGGTCGGCGTCTACAATGAGCAGTTCTTC.

This chain joins TRBV30 and TRBJ2-7; D is unclear. V lost 0 bases and J lost 2, with 5 bases in between. This CDR3 spans 12 amino acids. Germline loops: CDR1 GTSNPN, CDR2 SVGIG (reference sequence). CDR3 nucleotides: TGTGCCTGGAGTGTACTCACCTACGAGCAGTACTTC. Translation gives CAWSVLTYEQYF.

The rearrangement joins TRBV23-1 to TRBJ2-1; possible D gene TRBD2, 5 bases. TRBV23-1 is noted as an ORF with a role that remains uncertain. Trimming took off 0 bases at V and 3 bases at J, with 12 bases between the two ends. CDR3 size: 16 residues. CDR3 bases: TGCGCCAGCAGTCAATCGCAAGAGGACTTCTACAATGAGCAGTTCTTC. Its protein product is CASSQSQEDFYNEQFF.